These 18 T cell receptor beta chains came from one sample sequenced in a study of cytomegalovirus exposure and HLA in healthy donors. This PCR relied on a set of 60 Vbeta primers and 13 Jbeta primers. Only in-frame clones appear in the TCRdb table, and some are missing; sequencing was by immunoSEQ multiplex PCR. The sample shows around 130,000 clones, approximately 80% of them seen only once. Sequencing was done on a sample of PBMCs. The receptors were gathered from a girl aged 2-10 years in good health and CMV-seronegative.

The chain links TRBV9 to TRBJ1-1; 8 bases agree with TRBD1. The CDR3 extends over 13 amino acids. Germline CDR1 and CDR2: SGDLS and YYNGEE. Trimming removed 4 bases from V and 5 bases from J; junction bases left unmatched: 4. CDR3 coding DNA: TGTGCCAGCAGCTTCCGGACAGGGACTGAAGCTTTCTTT. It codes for CASSFRTGTEAFF.

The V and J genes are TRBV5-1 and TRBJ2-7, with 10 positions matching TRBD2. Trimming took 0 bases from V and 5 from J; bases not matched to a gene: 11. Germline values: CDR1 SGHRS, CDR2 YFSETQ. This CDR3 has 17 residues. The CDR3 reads CASSLAPRSGRVDEQYF. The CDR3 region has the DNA TGCGCCAGCAGCTTGGCACCTCGGAGCGGGAGGGTGGACGAGCAGTACTTC.

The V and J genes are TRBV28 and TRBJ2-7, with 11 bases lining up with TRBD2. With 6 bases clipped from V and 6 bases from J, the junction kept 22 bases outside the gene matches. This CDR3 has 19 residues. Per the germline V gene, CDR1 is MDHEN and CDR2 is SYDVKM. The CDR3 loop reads CASSPIDSGRAKGRIEQYF. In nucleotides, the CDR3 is TGTGCCAGCAGCCCAATCGATAGCGGGAGGGCCAAAGGGAGGATCGAGCAGTACTTC.

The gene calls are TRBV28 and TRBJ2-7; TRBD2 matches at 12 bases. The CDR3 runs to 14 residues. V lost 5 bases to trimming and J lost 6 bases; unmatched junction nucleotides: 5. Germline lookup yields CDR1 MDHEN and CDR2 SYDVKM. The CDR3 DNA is TGTGCCAGCAGTACGGGACTAGCGGGTCGCGAGCAGTACTTC. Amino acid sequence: CASSTGLAGREQYF.

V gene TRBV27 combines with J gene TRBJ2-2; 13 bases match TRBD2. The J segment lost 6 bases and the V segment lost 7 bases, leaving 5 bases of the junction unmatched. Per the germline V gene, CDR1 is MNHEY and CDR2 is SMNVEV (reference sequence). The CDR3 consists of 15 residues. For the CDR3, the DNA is TGTGCCAGCACACTAGCGGGGGGGCCCCCCGGGGAGCTGTTTTTT. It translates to CASTLAGGPPGELFF.

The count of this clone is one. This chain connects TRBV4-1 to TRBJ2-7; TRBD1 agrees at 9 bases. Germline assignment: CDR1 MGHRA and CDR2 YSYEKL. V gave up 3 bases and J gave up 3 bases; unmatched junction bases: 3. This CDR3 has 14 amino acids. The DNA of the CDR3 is TGCGCCAGCAGCCATCCGGGACAGGGCTACGAGCAGTACTTC. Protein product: CASSHPGQGYEQYF.

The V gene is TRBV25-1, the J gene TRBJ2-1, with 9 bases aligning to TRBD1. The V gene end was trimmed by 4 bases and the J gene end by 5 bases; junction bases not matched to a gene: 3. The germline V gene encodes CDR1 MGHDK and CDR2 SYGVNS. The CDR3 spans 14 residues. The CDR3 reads CASSGRDRDNEQFF. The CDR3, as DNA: TGTGCCAGCAGTGGAAGGGACAGGGACAATGAGCAGTTCTTC.

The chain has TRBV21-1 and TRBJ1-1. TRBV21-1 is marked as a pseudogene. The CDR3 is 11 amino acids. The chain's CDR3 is CASTRWGEAFF. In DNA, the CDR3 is TGTGCCAGCACCCGATGGGGGGAGGCTTTCTTT.

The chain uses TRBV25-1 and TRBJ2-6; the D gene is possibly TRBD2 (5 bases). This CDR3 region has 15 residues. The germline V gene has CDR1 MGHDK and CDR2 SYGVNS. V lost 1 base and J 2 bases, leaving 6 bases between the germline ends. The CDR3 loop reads CASSESGTGANVLTF. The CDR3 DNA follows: TGTGCCAGCAGTGAATCGGGGACTGGGGCCAACGTCCTGACTTTC.

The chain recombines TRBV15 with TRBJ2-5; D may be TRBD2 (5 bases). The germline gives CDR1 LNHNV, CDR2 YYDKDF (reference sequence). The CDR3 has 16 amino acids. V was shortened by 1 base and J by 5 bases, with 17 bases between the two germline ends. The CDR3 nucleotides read TGTGCCACCAGCAGAGGTAGTCGCGGACTTGGGGAGACCCAGTACTTC. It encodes CATSRGSRGLGETQYF.

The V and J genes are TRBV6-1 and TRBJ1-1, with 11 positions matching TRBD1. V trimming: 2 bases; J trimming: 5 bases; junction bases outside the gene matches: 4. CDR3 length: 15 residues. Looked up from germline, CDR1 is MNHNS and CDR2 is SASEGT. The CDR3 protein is CASSESGTGGTEAFF. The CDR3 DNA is TGTGCCAGCAGTGAATCCGGGACAGGGGGGACTGAAGCTTTCTTT.

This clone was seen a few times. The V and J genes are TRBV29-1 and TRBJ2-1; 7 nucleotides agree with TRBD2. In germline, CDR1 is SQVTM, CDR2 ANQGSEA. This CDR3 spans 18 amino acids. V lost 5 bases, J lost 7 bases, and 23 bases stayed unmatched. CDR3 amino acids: CSVIPVGGSGSEGNEQFF. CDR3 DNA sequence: TGCAGCGTTATCCCGGTGGGCGGGAGTGGATCAGAGGGTAATGAGCAGTTCTTC.

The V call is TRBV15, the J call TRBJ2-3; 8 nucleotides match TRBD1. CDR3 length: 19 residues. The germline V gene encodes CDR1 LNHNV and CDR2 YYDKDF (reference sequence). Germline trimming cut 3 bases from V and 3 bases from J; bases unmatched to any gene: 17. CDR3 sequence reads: CATSSPADRVQVATDTQYF. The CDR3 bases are TGTGCCACCAGCAGTCCGGCGGACAGGGTACAGGTGGCTACAGATACGCAGTATTTT.

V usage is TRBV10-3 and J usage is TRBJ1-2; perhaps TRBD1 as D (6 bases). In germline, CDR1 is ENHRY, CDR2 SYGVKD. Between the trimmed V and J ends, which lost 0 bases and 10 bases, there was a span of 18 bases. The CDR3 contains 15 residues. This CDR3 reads CAISESNGGEAAYTF. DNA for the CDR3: TGTGCCATCAGTGAGTCAAATGGGGGCGAGGCGGCCTACACCTTC.

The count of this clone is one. This chain's CDR3 is CASSQTSRADTQYF. The CDR3 nucleotides read TGTGCCAGCAGTCAGACTAGTAGGGCAGATACGCAGTATTTT. The chain joins TRBV6-5 to TRBJ2-3; D perhaps matches TRBD2 (6 bases). Germline lookup yields CDR1 MNHEY and CDR2 SVGAGI. The CDR3 has 14 residues. Trimming cost V 5 bases and J 4 bases, with 13 bases left between them.

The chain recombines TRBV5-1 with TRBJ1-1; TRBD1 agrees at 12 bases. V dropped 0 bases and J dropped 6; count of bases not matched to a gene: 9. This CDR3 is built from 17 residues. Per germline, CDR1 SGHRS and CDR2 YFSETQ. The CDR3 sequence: CASSLGPTGTGGSEAFF. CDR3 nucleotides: TGCGCCAGCAGCTTGGGACCTACCGGGACAGGGGGCTCTGAAGCTTTCTTT.

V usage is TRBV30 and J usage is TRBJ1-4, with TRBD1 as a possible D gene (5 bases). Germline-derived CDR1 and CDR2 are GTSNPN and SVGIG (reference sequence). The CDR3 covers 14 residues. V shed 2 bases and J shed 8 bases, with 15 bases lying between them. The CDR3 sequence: CAWSPDILYEKLFF. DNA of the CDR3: TGTGCCTGGAGTCCGGACATCTTATACGAAAAACTGTTTTTT.

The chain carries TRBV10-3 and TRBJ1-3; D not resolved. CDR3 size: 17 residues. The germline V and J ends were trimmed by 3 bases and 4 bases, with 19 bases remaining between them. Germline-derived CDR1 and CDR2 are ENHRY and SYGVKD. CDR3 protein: CAISDGRLTPKGNTIYF. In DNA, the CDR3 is TGTGCCATCAGTGATGGCAGACTGACCCCTAAAGGAAACACCATATATTTT.